These 7 T cell receptor beta chains originate from one sample sequenced in a study of blood T cell repertoires in COVID-19. This table comes from immunoSEQ multiplex PCR, and its TCRdb copy is limited to in-frame clones, with some not included. The table lists 150,000 to 200,000 clones, approximately 93% of them singletons, with around 2% in the top ten. Sequencing was done on a sample of peripheral blood. These receptors were obtained from a woman aged 60 to 75 with COVID-19, enrolled during active disease.

The chain is built from TRBV18 and TRBJ2-7; D is possibly TRBD1 (6 bases). The ends were cut back, 1 base at V and 7 bases at J, with 17 bases in the middle. The CDR3 length is 15 residues. Germline assignment: CDR1 KGHSH and CDR2 LQKENI. CDR3 protein: CASSPLGHSKLEQYF. The CDR3 nucleotides are TGTGCCAGCTCACCACTGGGACACTCCAAACTAGAGCAGTACTTC. The full variable domain, completed using reference TRBV18 and TRBJ2-7, is NAGVMQNPRHLVRRRGQEARLRCSPMKGHSHVYWYRQLPEEGLKFMVYLQKENIIDESGMPKERFSAEFPKEGPSILRIQQVVRGDSAAYFCASSPLGHSKLEQYFGPGTRLTVT.

The V gene is TRBV7-2, the J gene TRBJ2-7, with a tentative D call TRBD1 (9 bases). Deletions cut 4 bases from V and 4 bases from J, with 20 bases between. Germline assignment: CDR1 SGHTA and CDR2 FQGNSA. The CDR3 extends over 16 amino acids. Here the CDR3 reads CASSSSGGTGSYEQYF. The CDR3 DNA sequence: TGTGCCAGCAGCTCATCGGGGGGGACAGGGTCGTACGAGCAGTACTTC.

The chain employs TRBV11-2 and TRBJ1-1, with D tentatively TRBD1 (5 bases). This CDR3 is built from 15 residues. The V gene lost 5 bases and the J gene lost 1 base, with 14 bases spanning the gap. The germline CDR1 and CDR2 sequences are SGHAT and FQNNGV. The DNA for the CDR3 is TGTGCCAGCAGCCTCCCCACGGGGGGGAACACTGAAGCTTTCTTT. Its translation: CASSLPTGGNTEAFF.

This sequence joins TRBV2 and TRBJ2-4; tentatively, D is TRBD2 (5 bases). Trimming shortened V by 1 base and J by 6 bases, and 13 bases separated the two germline ends. CDR1 and CDR2 (germline): SNHLY, FYNNEI. This CDR3 has 15 residues. The DNA for the CDR3 is TGTGCCAGCAGTGAAGGACACCGCGAGGGAAACATTCAGTACTTC. It translates to CASSEGHREGNIQYF.

The sample holds a few counts of this clone. The chain couples TRBV5-4 to TRBJ1-2, with D possibly TRBD1 on 5 matching bases. The CDR3 runs 14 residues. CDR1 is SGHNT, CDR2 YYREEE, per germline (reference sequence). Trimming took 0 bases from V and 3 from J, leaving 9 bases between them. CDR3 residues: CASSLVSGDYGYTF. As DNA, the CDR3 is TGTGCCAGCAGCTTGGTATCGGGGGACTATGGCTACACCTTC.

This chain joins TRBV25-1 and TRBJ2-5; maybe TRBD1 (5 bases). From germline, CDR1 is MGHDK and CDR2 SYGVNS. The CDR3 loop spans 15 amino acids. V lost 1 base and J lost 5, with 14 bases in between. Here the CDR3 reads CASSEFTGVAETQYF. The DNA for the CDR3 is TGTGCCAGCAGTGAATTTACAGGAGTGGCGGAGACCCAGTACTTC.

The rearrangement links TRBV7-3 to TRBJ1-1, with no clear D. V lost 2 bases, J lost 2 bases, and 15 bases lay in between. CDR3 length: 16 residues. Germline values: CDR1 SGHTA, CDR2 FQGTGA. The CDR3 nucleotides read TGTGCCAGCAGCTTAGCGTTGGTGCGGGAAAACACTGAAGCTTTCTTT. It yields the protein CASSLALVRENTEAFF.